The rows below give T cell receptor beta chains drawn from one sample of a study of blood T cell repertoires in COVID-19. Sequencing used immunoSEQ multiplex PCR; TCRdb keeps in-frame clones, though not all of them. The sample comprises about 230,000 clones, 65% to 90% of which are singletons, and roughly 1.4% rests with the top ten. The material sequenced was peripheral blood. The receptors originated from a woman in her forties who had recovered from COVID-19. Each CDR3 is given with its conserved first and last residue. Fields, in order: V gene, clone size, J gene, D gene, CDR3 DNA, CDR3 protein. D genes are given only for firm matches. The size field is filled for only some rows; it gives once, few, many or a size class.

v_call: TRBV27; clone_size: .; j_call: TRBJ1-1; d_call: .; cdr3_nt: TGTGCCAGCAGCCTATGGGAGGAGAGTGAAGCTTTCTTT; cdr3_aa: CASSLWEESEAFF
v_call: TRBV24-1; clone_size: once; j_call: TRBJ2-7; d_call: TRBD1; cdr3_nt: TGTGCCACCAGGGGGACAGTGGGCTACGAGCAGTACTTC; cdr3_aa: CATRGTVGYEQYF
v_call: TRBV7-2; clone_size: .; j_call: TRBJ1-4; d_call: .; cdr3_nt: TGTGCCAGCAGCTCTACGGTATCTAATGAAAAACTGTTTTTT; cdr3_aa: CASSSTVSNEKLFF
v_call: TRBV29-1; clone_size: few; j_call: TRBJ1-1; d_call: .; cdr3_nt: TGCAGCGTTGGACTAACTCAGAACACTGAAGCTTTCTTT; cdr3_aa: CSVGLTQNTEAFF
v_call: TRBV6-6; clone_size: .; j_call: TRBJ1-1; d_call: .; cdr3_nt: TGTGCCAGCAGGCCGACAGACCCAAACACTGAAGCTTTCTTT; cdr3_aa: CASRPTDPNTEAFF
v_call: TRBV9; clone_size: .; j_call: TRBJ2-3; d_call: TRBD1; cdr3_nt: TGTGCCAGCAGCGTACGGGGACAGGGGCCAGATACGCAGTATTTT; cdr3_aa: CASSVRGQGPDTQYF
v_call: TRBV12-3/TRBV12-4; clone_size: .; j_call: TRBJ2-2; d_call: .; cdr3_nt: TGTGCCAGCAGTTTCCTAGCTACCGGGGAGCTGTTTTTT; cdr3_aa: CASSFLATGELFF
v_call: TRBV5-1; clone_size: .; j_call: TRBJ1-2; d_call: .; cdr3_nt: TGCGCCAGCAGCTTGGCCGCCAGTAGCCATGGCTACACCTTC; cdr3_aa: CASSLAASSHGYTF
v_call: TRBV5-4; clone_size: .; j_call: TRBJ2-5; d_call: TRBD2; cdr3_nt: TGTGCCAGCAGCTCCCCACTAGCGAGTGAGACCCAGTACTTC; cdr3_aa: CASSSPLASETQYF
v_call: TRBV5-1; clone_size: .; j_call: TRBJ1-4; d_call: .; cdr3_nt: TGCGCCAGCAGCCTCCGACCAGGAGAAAAACTGTTTTTT; cdr3_aa: CASSLRPGEKLFF
v_call: TRBV4-2; clone_size: .; j_call: TRBJ2-7; d_call: .; cdr3_nt: TGTGCCAGCAGCCAAGATTTTAATTTTGGCAACGAGCAGTACTTC; cdr3_aa: CASSQDFNFGNEQYF
v_call: TRBV7-9; clone_size: .; j_call: TRBJ1-5; d_call: .; cdr3_nt: TGTGCCAGCAGCTTAGATGGGAGCCAGCCCCAGCATTTT; cdr3_aa: CASSLDGSQPQHF
v_call: TRBV28; clone_size: .; j_call: TRBJ1-5; d_call: .; cdr3_nt: TGTGCCAGCAGCCATTCATCAGGGAATCAGCCCCAGCATTTT; cdr3_aa: CASSHSSGNQPQHF
v_call: TRBV6-6; clone_size: .; j_call: TRBJ2-7; d_call: TRBD1; cdr3_nt: TGTGCCAGCAGGTCGAACCGGGACAGGGTGTACGAGCAGTACTTC; cdr3_aa: CASRSNRDRVYEQYF
v_call: TRBV5-1; clone_size: .; j_call: TRBJ1-1; d_call: .; cdr3_nt: TGCGCCAGCAGCCAGCAACGGGGGGGTCTTACTGAAGCTTTCTTT; cdr3_aa: CASSQQRGGLTEAFF
v_call: TRBV19; clone_size: few; j_call: TRBJ1-1; d_call: TRBD1; cdr3_nt: TGTGCCAGTAGTAAAACAGGGGGCACTGAAGCTTTCTTT; cdr3_aa: CASSKTGGTEAFF
v_call: TRBV9; clone_size: .; j_call: TRBJ1-1; d_call: .; cdr3_nt: TGTGCCAGCAGCTACCTGGAGGGAAGTGAAGCTTTCTTT; cdr3_aa: CASSYLEGSEAFF
v_call: TRBV24-1; clone_size: .; j_call: TRBJ2-3; d_call: .; cdr3_nt: TGTGCCACCAGTGATCTAAAGACTAGTCGGACAGATACGCAGTATTTT; cdr3_aa: CATSDLKTSRTDTQYF
v_call: TRBV28; clone_size: .; j_call: TRBJ1-4; d_call: .; cdr3_nt: TGTGCCAGCAGTAGACGGGTTAATGAAAAACTGTTTTTT; cdr3_aa: CASSRRVNEKLFF
v_call: TRBV6-2/TRBV6-3; clone_size: once; j_call: TRBJ1-5; d_call: .; cdr3_nt: TGTGCCAGCAGTTATACGGAGAATCAGCCCCAGCATTTT; cdr3_aa: CASSYTENQPQHF
v_call: TRBV7-2; clone_size: .; j_call: TRBJ1-1; d_call: TRBD1; cdr3_nt: TGTGCCAGCAGCTTAGACGACAGGGGGCTTGTAGCTTTCTTT; cdr3_aa: CASSLDDRGLVAFF
v_call: TRBV7-2; clone_size: .; j_call: TRBJ2-4; d_call: TRBD2; cdr3_nt: TGTGCCAGCAGCTCTGCGGGGGTAGCCAAAAACATTCAGTACTTC; cdr3_aa: CASSSAGVAKNIQYF
v_call: TRBV24-1; clone_size: few; j_call: TRBJ1-5; d_call: TRBD1; cdr3_nt: TGTGCCACCAGTGATGCTAACAGGGGTGATCAGCCCCAGCATTTT; cdr3_aa: CATSDANRGDQPQHF
v_call: TRBV10-3; clone_size: .; j_call: TRBJ2-3; d_call: .; cdr3_nt: TGTGCCATCAGTGAGGCGGGCGAGGATACGCAGTATTTT; cdr3_aa: CAISEAGEDTQYF
v_call: TRBV14; clone_size: .; j_call: TRBJ2-3; d_call: .; cdr3_nt: TGTGCCAGCAGCCAAGATCCGGCAGGGACGCAGTATTTT; cdr3_aa: CASSQDPAGTQYF
v_call: TRBV28; clone_size: .; j_call: TRBJ1-5; d_call: TRBD1; cdr3_nt: TGTGCCAGCACCCGGGACAGCCACAATCAGCCCCAGCATTTT; cdr3_aa: CASTRDSHNQPQHF
v_call: TRBV3-1/TRBV3-2; clone_size: .; j_call: TRBJ2-7; d_call: .; cdr3_nt: TGTGCCAGCAGCCAAGTTCAGGGCGAGCAGTACTTC; cdr3_aa: CASSQVQGEQYF
v_call: TRBV3-1/TRBV3-2; clone_size: .; j_call: TRBJ1-2; d_call: .; cdr3_nt: TGTGCCAGCAGCCAAGCTACTTTGAGGGGCTACACCTTC; cdr3_aa: CASSQATLRGYTF
v_call: TRBV4-3; clone_size: .; j_call: TRBJ2-7; d_call: .; cdr3_nt: TGCGCCAGCAGCCAAGGCCGGACTGTCGGCTACGAGCAGTACTTC; cdr3_aa: CASSQGRTVGYEQYF